The next 25 T cell receptor beta chains were all read from a single sample in a study of cytomegalovirus exposure and HLA in healthy donors. PCR amplification relied on 60 Vbeta primers (plus 13 Jbeta primers). This table comes from immunoSEQ multiplex PCR, and its TCRdb copy is limited to in-frame clones, with some not included. The sample carries 100,000 to 120,000 clones, less than 85% recorded once. The sample taken for sequencing was PBMCs. The source of these receptors is a man aged 25-40 years in good health and CMV-seropositive.

This clone was recorded once. J is TRBJ1-1 and V is TRBV5-1; no firm D call. Trimming took 0 bases from V and 1 from J, leaving 10 bases between them. The germline V gene encodes CDR1 SGHRS and CDR2 YFSETQ. The CDR3 sequence is 15 residues long. CDR3 in amino acids: CASSLAGNPNTEAFF. The DNA for the CDR3 is TGCGCCAGCAGCTTGGCCGGTAACCCGAACACTGAAGCTTTCTTT.

This clone was seen only a few times. This chain links TRBV7-2 with TRBJ1-5; D unclear. Germline values: CDR1 SGHTA, CDR2 FQGNSA. The germline V and J ends were trimmed by 0 bases and 8 bases, with 5 bases remaining between them. This CDR3 contains 12 residues. CDR3 DNA: TGTGCCAGCAGCTTAGCCGGTAAGCCCCAGCATTTT. Protein product: CASSLAGKPQHF.

CDR3 sequence: CASSSSYGYTF. DNA for the CDR3: TGTGCCAGCAGTAGTAGCTATGGCTACACCTTC. The chain links TRBV28 to TRBJ1-2; D is ambiguous. V was trimmed by 5 bases and J by 4 bases, leaving 5 bases between them. The CDR3 totals 11 residues. The germline CDR1 and CDR2 sequences are MDHEN and SYDVKM.

Comment on this clone: A read error may account for a junction end that differs from germline. Other DNA sequences in this sample translate to the same CDR3. The rearrangement links TRBV5-1 to TRBJ2-3; 9 nucleotides align to TRBD2. The CDR3 totals 16 residues. Germline CDR1 reads SGHRS; CDR2 reads YFSETQ. In DNA, the CDR3 is TGCGCCAGCAGTTTGGGAGCGGGGGGAACCACAGATACGCAGTATTTT. This encodes CASSLGAGGTTDTQYF.

The chain joins TRBV11-1 to TRBJ2-5; no clear D gene. There are 14 residues in the CDR3. Germline-derived CDR1 and CDR2 are SGHAT and FQDESV (reference sequence). With 2 bases removed from V and 5 bases from J, the gap between germline ends came to 12 bases. The CDR3 DNA reads as TGTGCCAGCAGCTTACGGCCCATCGGGGAGACCCAGTACTTC. Protein: CASSLRPIGETQYF.

The V and J genes are TRBV9 and TRBJ1-1, with a weak D call TRBD1 (6 bases). V lost 4 bases and J 4 bases, leaving 17 bases between the germline ends. The CDR3 contains 15 residues. The germline V gene encodes CDR1 SGDLS and CDR2 YYNGEE. The CDR3 is CASSTSAGAGTEAFF. CDR3 sequence (DNA): TGTGCCAGCAGCACAAGTGCAGGGGCGGGCACTGAAGCTTTCTTT.

The chain carries TRBV19 and TRBJ2-1; TRBD1 agrees at 7 bases. Germline assignment: CDR1 LNHDA and CDR2 SQIVND (reference sequence). The CDR3 totals 17 residues. J gave up 0 bases and V 3 bases, and 8 bases lay outside the gene matches. CDR3: CASSIWLDRASYNEQFF. CDR3 nucleotide sequence: TGTGCCAGTAGTATTTGGCTTGACAGGGCCTCCTACAATGAGCAGTTCTTC.

V and J are TRBV9 and TRBJ2-1; 9 nucleotides agree with TRBD2. With V trimmed by 3 bases and J by 3 bases, 7 bases remained unmatched. CDR3 length: 16 amino acids. Germline CDR1 SGDLS, CDR2 YYNGEE. This chain's CDR3 is CASSGTLAGLYNEQFF. The CDR3 coding sequence is TGTGCCAGCAGCGGCACGCTAGCGGGGCTCTACAATGAGCAGTTCTTC.

The gene calls are TRBV9 and TRBJ2-1; TRBD2 agrees at 10 bases. V dropped 0 bases and J dropped 8; count of bases not matched to a gene: 14. Germline lookup yields CDR1 SGDLS and CDR2 YYNGEE. CDR3 size: 18 residues. DNA for the CDR3: TGTGCCAGCAGCGTAGAGGGTCTAAGCGGGGGGGCCCAGGATGAGCAGTTCTTC. Translation: CASSVEGLSGGAQDEQFF.

The chain has TRBV30 and TRBJ1-1; the match to TRBD1 covers 7 bases. V gave up 2 bases and J gave up 0 bases; unmatched junction bases: 3. Germline values: CDR1 GTSNPN, CDR2 SVGIG (reference sequence). This CDR3 is built from 14 residues. The CDR3 DNA sequence: TGTGCCTGGAGTTTACAGGGGCTGAACACTGAAGCTTTCTTT. Protein product: CAWSLQGLNTEAFF.

As regards this clone: Since the CDR3 does not end with the conserved phenylalanine or tryptophan, this likely comes from a read error. The chain couples TRBV7-2 to TRBJ1-2, with D uncertain. Trimming removed 5 bases from V and 5 bases from J, with 18 bases in between. CDR3 length: 15 residues. Germline CDR1 reads SGHTA; CDR2 reads FQGNSA. CDR3 protein: CASSEGLGGIYGYTL. DNA of the CDR3: TGTGCCAGCAGCGAAGGCTTGGGCGGGATTTATGGCTACACCCTC.

This clone was detected only a few times. This chain joins TRBV10-3 and TRBJ2-1, with 15 bases that match TRBD2. From germline, CDR1 is ENHRY and CDR2 SYGVKD. The CDR3 sequence is 18 residues long. J gave up 0 bases and V 10 bases, and 10 bases lay outside the gene matches. CDR3 sequence reads: CATEPGLAGGSSYNEQFF. CDR3 DNA sequence: TGTGCCACCGAACCGGGACTAGCGGGGGGAAGCTCCTACAATGAGCAGTTCTTC.

This chain links TRBV27 with TRBJ1-4; D might be TRBD1 (6 bases). The CDR3 runs to 15 residues. Between the trimmed V and J ends, which lost 6 bases and 4 bases, there was a span of 15 bases. Germline values: CDR1 MNHEY, CDR2 SMNVEV (reference sequence). DNA for the CDR3: TGTGCCAGCAGATTGCAGGGGTTAGGTAATGAAAAACTGTTTTTT. This translates into CASRLQGLGNEKLFF.

On this clone itself: The junction departs from the called germline gene at one end, perhaps through a read error. The rearrangement joins TRBV4-1 to TRBJ1-3; D gene unclear. CDR1 and CDR2 (germline): MGHRA, YSYEKL. This CDR3 comprises 15 residues. This CDR3 is CAGRLTHSSGNTIYF. The DNA for the CDR3 is TGCGCCGGCAGACTTACGCATTCCTCTGGAAACACCATATATTTT.

The rearrangement uses TRBV28 and TRBJ1-2, with 9 bases that match TRBD1. From germline, CDR1 is MDHEN and CDR2 SYDVKM. V lost 5 bases and J lost 4; bases outside the gene matches: 8. The CDR3 is 15 residues long. The CDR3 DNA reads TGTGCCAGCAGTCGAGGAAGGACAGGGGTCTATGGCTACACCTTC. Protein product: CASSRGRTGVYGYTF.

The chain carries TRBV5-6 and TRBJ2-5; 7 nucleotides agree with TRBD1. The V gene end was trimmed by 2 bases and the J gene end by 3 bases; junction bases not matched to a gene: 4. This CDR3 has 14 residues. CDR1 is SGHDT and CDR2 is YYEEEE in the germline V gene. CDR3: CASSFSGGKETQYF. The CDR3 DNA sequence: TGTGCCAGCAGCTTCTCAGGGGGTAAAGAGACCCAGTACTTC.

V usage is TRBV6-5 and J usage is TRBJ2-1; D perhaps matches TRBD1 (5 bases). Germline V gives CDR1 MNHEY, CDR2 SVGAGI. With 2 bases removed from V and 7 bases from J, the gap between germline ends came to 12 bases. The CDR3 covers 14 residues. DNA for the CDR3: TGTGCCAGCAGTTACCAGGACACCCTTAATGAGCAGTTCTTC. Encoded protein: CASSYQDTLNEQFF.

The chain carries TRBV27 and TRBJ1-2, with TRBD1 as a possible D gene (6 bases). Trimming pared 3 bases from V and 6 bases from J, leaving 14 bases between. The CDR3 totals 14 residues. Germline V gives CDR1 MNHEY, CDR2 SMNVEV (reference sequence). The DNA of the CDR3 is TGTGCCAGCAGTTTCCAAGAGGGGGGGGATGGCTACACCTTC. This gives the protein CASSFQEGGDGYTF.

The chain recombines TRBV7-2 with TRBJ2-5; 11 nucleotides align to TRBD2. The J call may be in error: the DNA end matches TRBJ2-7 better. The CDR3 extends over 15 amino acids. The germline CDR1 and CDR2 sequences are SGHTA and FQGNSA. Here the CDR3 DNA reads TGTGCCAGCAGCCTTAGCGGGGGGGACTCCTACGAGCAGTACTTC. Translated, it gives CASSLSGGDSYEQYF.

V gene TRBV9 combines with J gene TRBJ2-1, with D possibly TRBD1 on 5 matching bases. Germline CDR1 reads SGDLS; CDR2 reads YYNGEE. The ends were cut back, 3 bases at V and 6 bases at J, with 10 bases in the middle. The CDR3 has 13 amino acids. The CDR3 spells CASSGQGANEQFF. CDR3 nucleotide sequence: TGTGCCAGCAGCGGCCAAGGGGCCAATGAGCAGTTCTTC.

The CDR3: CASSSDGGSPDTQYF. The CDR3 coding sequence is TGCGCCAGCAGCTCTGACGGGGGAAGCCCAGATACGCAGTATTTT. The chain has TRBV5-1 and TRBJ2-3; tentative D call: TRBD2 (6 bases). Germline V gene data show CDR1 as SGHRS and CDR2 as YFSETQ. V was cut by 3 bases and J by 4 bases, with 15 bases left in between. CDR3 length: 15 residues.

This clone occurred a few times. The rearrangement links TRBV6-1 to TRBJ2-7; D perhaps matches TRBD2 (7 bases). Deletions cut 4 bases from V and 6 bases from J, with 16 bases between. Germline CDR1 MNHNS, CDR2 SASEGT. The CDR3 is 14 residues long. CDR3 protein: CASSALAGALEQYF. As DNA, the CDR3 is TGTGCCAGCAGTGCTCTCGCGGGGGCGCTCGAGCAGTACTTC.

The chain has TRBV28 and TRBJ2-5; D may be TRBD2 (5 bases). The J call may be in error: the DNA end matches TRBJ2-7 better. Germline CDR1 is MDHEN and CDR2 is SYDVKM. This CDR3 has 12 residues. CDR3 protein: CASSPGTYEQYF. For the CDR3, the DNA is TGTGCCAGCAGCCCGGGAACCTACGAGCAGTACTTC.

J is TRBJ1-3 and V is TRBV7-9, with a weak D call TRBD1 (5 bases). V was cut by 0 bases and J by 3 bases, with 9 bases left in between. Germline loops: CDR1 SEHNR, CDR2 FQNEAQ (reference sequence). The CDR3 consists of 15 residues. Here the CDR3 DNA reads TGTGCCAGCAGCTTAGCCAGGGCGAGTGGAAACACCATATATTTT. It yields the protein CASSLARASGNTIYF.

This clone is a singleton in its sample. The J gene is TRBJ1-6, the V gene TRBV5-1; a weak D match, TRBD1 (5 bases). The germline V and J ends were trimmed by 2 bases and 6 bases, with 18 bases remaining between them. The CDR3 runs 17 residues. In germline, CDR1 is SGHRS, CDR2 YFSETQ. The chain's CDR3 is CASSLGGGSIFNSPLHF. CDR3 in DNA: TGCGCCAGCAGCTTAGGCGGGGGAAGTATTTTTAATTCACCCCTCCACTTT. Full variable domain (rest looked up from reference TRBV5-1 and TRBJ1-6): KAGVTQTPRYLIKTRGQQVTLSCSPISGHRSVSWYQQTPGQGLQFLFEYFSETQRNKGNFPGRFSGRQFSNSRSEMNVSTLELGDSALYLCASSLGGGSIFNSPLHFGNGTRLTVT.